The T cell receptor (beta chain) described here comes from a study of early T cells in non-severe SARS-CoV-2 infection. At the level of the study: The input, bulk RNA from unsorted whole blood, was sequenced, and chains were unpaired. Whole-study findings and limits: Anti-spike CD8 responses were favored in VDJdb matching, and private and CD4 specificities were missed.

This clonotype was recorded at least ten times. Its antigen is not identified. Individual cDNA molecules carried attached unique molecular identifiers. TCRdb processed the 5' RACE reads anew with MiXCR; each CDR3 protein has one entry. The sample holds tens of thousands of distinct CDR3 sequences; 4.5% to 5% are singletons and the top ten take around 15%. Sequencing was carried out using whole blood. The receptor was isolated from an adult who was a healthcare worker with PCR-confirmed SARS-CoV-2 infection or an uninfected control (not recorded which).

The CDR3 region is CASSLAFVSGNTEAFF. CDR3 nucleotides: TGTGCCAGCAGCTTAGCGTTTGTGTCCGGGAACACTGAAGCTTTCTTT. The chain uses TRBV7-2 and TRBJ1-1; D is unresolved. V lost 0 bases and J lost 1, with 12 bases in between. The CDR3 has 16 residues. Germline V gene lookup returns CDR1 SGHTA and CDR2 FQGNSA. The full variable domain, rest sourced from reference TRBV7-2 and TRBJ1-1, is GAGVSQSPSNKVTEKGKDVELRCDPISGHTALYWYRQSLGQGLEFLIYFQGNSAPDKSGLPSDRFSAERTGGSVSTLTIQRTQQEDSAVYLCASSLAFVSGNTEAFFGQGTRLTVV.